This TCR beta chain derives from a study of blood T cells in healthy people across ages. This clonotype occurred a few times. Primers used in a second PCR of roughly 6 to 11 cycles were a sample-barcoded 5' primer and a J-beta primer mix. TCRdb processed the 5' RACE reads anew with MiXCR; each CDR3 protein has one entry. Altogether hundreds of thousands of distinct CDR3 sequences are present, about 24% being singletons, with the ten largest covering 7.5% to 9%. Caucasian individuals from Russia who were healthy and aged roughly 6 to 95 acted as donors. The V and J ends lost 10 bases and 6 bases respectively, with 13 bases between them. The CDR3 totals 12 residues. CDR1 and CDR2 (germline): ENHRY, SYGVKD. A further study also used this sample, focusing on T cells of mothers and their children. That investigation notes: Thymic selection molds TCR recombination products alike in related and unrelated pairs. Slightly higher, non-significant overlap characterized related mother-child pairs relative to unrelated pairs.

The source is a boy aged 5-17 years in good health. This rearrangement joins TRBV10-3 to TRBJ2-1; the D gene is possibly TRBD2 (6 bases). What was sequenced was blood. DNA of the CDR3: TGTGCCACGTCCACTAGCTCCAATGAGCAGTTCTTC. This codes for CATSTSSNEQFF.